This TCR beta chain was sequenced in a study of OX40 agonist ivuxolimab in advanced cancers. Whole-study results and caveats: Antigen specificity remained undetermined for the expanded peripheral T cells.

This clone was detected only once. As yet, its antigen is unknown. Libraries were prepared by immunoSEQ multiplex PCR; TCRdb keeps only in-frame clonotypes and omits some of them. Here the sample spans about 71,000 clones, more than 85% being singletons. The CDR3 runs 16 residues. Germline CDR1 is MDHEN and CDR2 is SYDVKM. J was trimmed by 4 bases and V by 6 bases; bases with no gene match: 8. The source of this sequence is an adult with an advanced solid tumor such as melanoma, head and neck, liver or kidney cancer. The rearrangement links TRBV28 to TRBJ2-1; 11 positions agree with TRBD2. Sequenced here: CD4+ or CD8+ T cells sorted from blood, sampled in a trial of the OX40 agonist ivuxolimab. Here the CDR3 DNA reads TGTGCCAGCAGCTCAACCGGGACTAGCGGTTACAATGAGCAGTTCTTC. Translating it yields CASSSTGTSGYNEQFF.